This T cell receptor beta chain is drawn from a study of blood T cell repertoires in COVID-19. In the study overall: Donors in the United States, Italy and Spain gave samples during acute or convalescent COVID-19.

As concerns this clone: The identical CDR3 is also encoded by other nucleotide sequences in the sample.

The Seattle patients joined while their infection was active and were tracked longitudinally afterward. The V gene's germline CDR1 is SGHNT and CDR2 YYREEE (reference sequence). The length of the CDR3 is 13 residues. The ends were cut back, 8 bases at V and 0 bases at J, with 12 bases in the middle. Methods used by the authors: How many nucleated cells were present was estimated from reference gene primer amplification. This table comes from immunoSEQ multiplex PCR, and its TCRdb copy is limited to in-frame clones, with some not included. The DNA was the basis for D and trimming; V, J and clone size are from that table. The repertoire holds over 400,000 clones, with about 89% as singletons.

The specimen was peripheral blood. The sequence derives from a woman aged 50 to 60 with COVID-19, enrolled during active disease. J is TRBJ2-7 and V is TRBV5-4, with TRBD2 as a possible D gene (6 bases). CDR3 protein: CASAHGGSYEQYF. Written as DNA, the CDR3 is TGTGCCAGTGCTCACGGGGGCTCCTACGAGCAGTACTTC. Filled out from reference TRBV5-4 and TRBJ2-7, the complete variable domain reads ETGVTQSPTHLIKTRGQQVTLRCSSQSGHNTVSWYQQALGQGPQFIFQYYREEENGRGNFPPRFSGLQFPNYSSELNVNALELDDSALYLCASAHGGSYEQYFGPGTRLTVT.